Below, 5 T cell receptor beta chains from the same sample are listed, as sequenced in a study of human T cells and chemical hapten exposure. TCRdb itself ran the RACE reads through MiXCR, one entry per CDR3 protein. The table records 65,000 to 70,000 distinct CDR3 sequences, about 10% of them present only once. The time point denotes: pre-sensitization, week 0. Treatment described: therapeutic diphenylcyclopropenone sensitization with weekly scalp DPC. The source was whole blood, collected in connection with sensitization to the hapten diphenylcyclopropenone (DPC). These receptors were taken from a woman aged 45-65 years with alopecia areata. Some clones in this sample may be carry-over from other donors' samples.

This sequence joins TRBV2 and TRBJ2-3, with 7 nucleotides matching TRBD2. From germline, CDR1 is SNHLY and CDR2 FYNNEI. J lost 0 bases, V lost 10 bases, and 13 bases had no gene match. CDR3 length equals 16 residues. CDR3 nucleotides: TGTGCCACTGGGGAGCTAGCGGACTCCAGCACAGATACGCAGTATTTT. Encoded protein: CATGELADSSTDTQYF.

J is TRBJ2-7 and V is TRBV29-1; 12 bases align to TRBD2. The CDR3 has 14 amino acids. V lost 6 bases, J lost 5 bases, and 8 bases stayed unmatched. Germline-derived CDR1 and CDR2 are SQVTM and ANQGSEA. The CDR3 loop reads CSVPLAGGPDEQYF. The CDR3 region has the DNA TGCAGCGTACCTCTAGCGGGAGGGCCGGACGAGCAGTACTTC.

The chain couples TRBV5-4 to TRBJ2-7; 8 nucleotides match TRBD1. V dropped 0 bases and J dropped 5; count of bases not matched to a gene: 7. This CDR3 has 15 amino acids. Germline values: CDR1 SGHNT, CDR2 YYREEE (reference sequence). For the CDR3, the DNA is TGTGCCAGCAGCTTGGGTGCTGACAGGGGCCACGAGCAGTACTTC. It codes for CASSLGADRGHEQYF.

As concerns this clonotype: This may be a read error, as it is one base from a much larger clone. The CDR3 region is CASTLDSNQPQHF. The CDR3 bases are TGTGCCAGCACTTTAGATAGCAATCAGCCCCAGCATTTT. The rearrangement joins TRBV28 to TRBJ1-5; D not certain. This CDR3 contains 13 residues. From germline, CDR1 is MDHEN and CDR2 SYDVKM.

About this clonotype itself: Possible read error: a much larger clone is one base away. V and J are TRBV4-3 and TRBJ1-4; D not certain. CDR3 length: 16 amino acids. Germline loops: CDR1 LGHNA, CDR2 YSLEER. The CDR3 is CASTQRIPTTNEKLFF. CDR3 DNA sequence: TGCGCCAGCACCCAACGGATACCTACAACTAATGAAAAACTGTTTTTT.